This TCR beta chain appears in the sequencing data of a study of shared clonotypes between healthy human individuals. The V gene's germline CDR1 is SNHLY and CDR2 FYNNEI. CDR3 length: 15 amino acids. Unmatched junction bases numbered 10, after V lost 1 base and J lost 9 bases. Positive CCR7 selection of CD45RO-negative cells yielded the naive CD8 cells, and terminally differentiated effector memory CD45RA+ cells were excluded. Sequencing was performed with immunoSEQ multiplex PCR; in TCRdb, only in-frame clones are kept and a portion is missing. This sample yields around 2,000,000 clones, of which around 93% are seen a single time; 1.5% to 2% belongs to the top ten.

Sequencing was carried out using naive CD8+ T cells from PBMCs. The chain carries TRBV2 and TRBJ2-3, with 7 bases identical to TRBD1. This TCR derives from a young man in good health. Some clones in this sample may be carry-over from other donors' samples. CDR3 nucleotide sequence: TGTGCCAGCAGTGAAGGCCCCCGACAGGGTGGGACGCAGTATTTT. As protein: CASSEGPRQGGTQYF.